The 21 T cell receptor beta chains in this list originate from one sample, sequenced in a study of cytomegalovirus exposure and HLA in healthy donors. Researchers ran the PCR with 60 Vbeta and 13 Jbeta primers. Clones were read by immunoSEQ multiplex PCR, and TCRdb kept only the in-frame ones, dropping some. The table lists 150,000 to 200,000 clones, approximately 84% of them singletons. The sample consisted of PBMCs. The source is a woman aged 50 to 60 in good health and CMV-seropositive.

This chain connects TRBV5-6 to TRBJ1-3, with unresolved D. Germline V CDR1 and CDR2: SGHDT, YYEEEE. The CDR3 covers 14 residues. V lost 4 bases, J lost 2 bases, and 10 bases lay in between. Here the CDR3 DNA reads TGTGCCAGCAGCCCGACATATGCTGGAAACACCATATATTTT. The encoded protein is CASSPTYAGNTIYF.

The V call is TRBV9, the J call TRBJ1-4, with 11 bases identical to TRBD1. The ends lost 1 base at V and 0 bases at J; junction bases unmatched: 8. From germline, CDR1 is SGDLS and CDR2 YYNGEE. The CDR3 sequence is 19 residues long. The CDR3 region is CASSVKADRGRPTNEKLFF. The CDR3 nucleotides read TGTGCCAGCAGCGTAAAGGCGGACAGGGGGCGTCCAACTAATGAAAAACTGTTTTTT.

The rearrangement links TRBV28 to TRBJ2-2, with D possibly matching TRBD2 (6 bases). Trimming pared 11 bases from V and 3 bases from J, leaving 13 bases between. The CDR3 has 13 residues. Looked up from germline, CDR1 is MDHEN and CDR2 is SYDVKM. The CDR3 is CAVLGGYTGELFF. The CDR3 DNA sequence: TGTGCCGTACTGGGGGGTTACACCGGGGAGCTGTTTTTT.

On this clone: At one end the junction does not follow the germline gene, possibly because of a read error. The CDR3 DNA reads as TGTGCCAGCAGCCGAGGACACGGCTCTGGGGCCAACGGCCTGACTTTC. Translation: CASSRGHGSGANGLTF. The chain recombines TRBV11-3 with TRBJ2-6; D is perhaps TRBD1 (5 bases). The CDR3 length is 16 residues. Germline CDR1 and CDR2: SGHNT and YENEEA. The full variable domain, in which reference TRBV11-3 and TRBJ2-6 provide the parts outside the CDR3, is EAGVVQSPRYKIIEKKQPVAFWCNPISGHNTLYWYLQNLGQGPELLIRYENEEAVDDSQLPKDRFSAERLKGVDSTLKIQPAELGDSAVYLCASSRGHGSGANGLTFGAGSRLTVL.

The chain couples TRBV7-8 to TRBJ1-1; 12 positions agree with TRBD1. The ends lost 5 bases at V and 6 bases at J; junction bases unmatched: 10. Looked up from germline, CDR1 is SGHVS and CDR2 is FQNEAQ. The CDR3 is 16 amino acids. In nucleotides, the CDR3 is TGTGCCAGCAGCCCCTGGGACAGGGGGCGATCGGCTGAAGCTTTCTTT. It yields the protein CASSPWDRGRSAEAFF.

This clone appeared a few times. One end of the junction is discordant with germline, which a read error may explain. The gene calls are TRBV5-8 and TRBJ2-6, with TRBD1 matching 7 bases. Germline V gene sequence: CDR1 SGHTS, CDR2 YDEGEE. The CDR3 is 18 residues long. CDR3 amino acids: CASSWDRRIFSGANGLTF. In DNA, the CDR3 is TGTGCCAGCAGCTGGGACAGACGGATTTTCTCTGGGGCCAACGGCCTGACTTTC.

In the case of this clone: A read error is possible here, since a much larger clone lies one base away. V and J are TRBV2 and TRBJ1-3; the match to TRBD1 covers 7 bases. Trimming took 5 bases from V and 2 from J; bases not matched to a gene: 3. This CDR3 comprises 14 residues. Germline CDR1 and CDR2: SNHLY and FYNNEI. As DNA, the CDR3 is TGTGCCAGCAGTCCGACAGGGACTGGAAACACCATATATTTT. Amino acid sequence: CASSPTGTGNTIYF.

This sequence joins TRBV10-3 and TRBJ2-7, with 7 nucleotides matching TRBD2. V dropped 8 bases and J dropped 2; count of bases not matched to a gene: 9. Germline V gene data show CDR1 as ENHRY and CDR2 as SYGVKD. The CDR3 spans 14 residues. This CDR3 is CAIAGLGTTYEQYF. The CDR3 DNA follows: TGTGCCATCGCCGGGCTGGGGACTACCTACGAGCAGTACTTC.

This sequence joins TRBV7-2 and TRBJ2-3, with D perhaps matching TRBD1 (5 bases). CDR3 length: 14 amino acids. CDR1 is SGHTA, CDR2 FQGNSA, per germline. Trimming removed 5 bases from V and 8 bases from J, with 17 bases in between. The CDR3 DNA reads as TGTGCCAGCAGCCTGGACATCCAGGTGGGTACGCAGTATTTT. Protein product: CASSLDIQVGTQYF.

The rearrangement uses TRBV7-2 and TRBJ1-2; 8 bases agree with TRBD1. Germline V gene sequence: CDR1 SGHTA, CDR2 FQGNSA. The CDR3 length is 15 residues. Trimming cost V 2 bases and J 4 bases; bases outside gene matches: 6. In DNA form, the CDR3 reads TGTGCCAGCAGCTTACCAGGACAGGGTGGCTATGGCTACACCTTC. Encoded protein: CASSLPGQGGYGYTF. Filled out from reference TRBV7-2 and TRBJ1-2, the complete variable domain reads GAGVSQSPSNKVTEKGKDVELRCDPISGHTALYWYRQSLGQGLEFLIYFQGNSAPDKSGLPSDRFSAERTGGSVSTLTIQRTQQEDSAVYLCASSLPGQGGYGYTFGSGTRLTVV.

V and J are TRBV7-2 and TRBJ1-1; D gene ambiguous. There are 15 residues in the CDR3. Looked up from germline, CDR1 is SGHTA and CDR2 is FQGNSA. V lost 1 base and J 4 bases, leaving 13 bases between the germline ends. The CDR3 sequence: CASSLGRSGITEAFF. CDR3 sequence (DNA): TGTGCCAGCAGCTTAGGGCGGTCGGGTATCACTGAAGCTTTCTTT.

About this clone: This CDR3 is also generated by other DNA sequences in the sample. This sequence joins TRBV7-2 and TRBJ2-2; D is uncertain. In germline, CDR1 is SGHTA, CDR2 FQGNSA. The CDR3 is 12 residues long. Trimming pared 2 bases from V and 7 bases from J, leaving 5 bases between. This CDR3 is CASSLNSGELFF. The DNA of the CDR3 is TGTGCCAGCAGCTTAAATAGCGGGGAGCTGTTTTTT.

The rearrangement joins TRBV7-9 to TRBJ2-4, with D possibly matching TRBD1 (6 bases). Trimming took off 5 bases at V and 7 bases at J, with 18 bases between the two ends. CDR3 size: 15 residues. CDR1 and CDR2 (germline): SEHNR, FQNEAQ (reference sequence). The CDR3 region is CASSLTDRQGNIQYF. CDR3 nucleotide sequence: TGTGCCAGCAGCCTTACCGACAGGCAAGGCAACATTCAGTACTTC.

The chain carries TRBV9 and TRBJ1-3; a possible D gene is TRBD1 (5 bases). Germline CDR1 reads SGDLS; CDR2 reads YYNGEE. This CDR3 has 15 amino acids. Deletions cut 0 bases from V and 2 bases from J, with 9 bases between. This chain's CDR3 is CASSVAGIAGNTIYF. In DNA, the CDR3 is TGTGCCAGCAGCGTAGCAGGGATTGCTGGAAACACCATATATTTT.

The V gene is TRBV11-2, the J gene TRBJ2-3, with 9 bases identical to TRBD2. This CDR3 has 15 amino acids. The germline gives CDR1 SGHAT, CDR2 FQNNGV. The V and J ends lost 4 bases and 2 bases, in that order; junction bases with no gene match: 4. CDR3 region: CASSWAGGPTDTQYF. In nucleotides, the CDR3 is TGTGCCAGCAGCTGGGCGGGAGGGCCCACAGATACGCAGTATTTT.

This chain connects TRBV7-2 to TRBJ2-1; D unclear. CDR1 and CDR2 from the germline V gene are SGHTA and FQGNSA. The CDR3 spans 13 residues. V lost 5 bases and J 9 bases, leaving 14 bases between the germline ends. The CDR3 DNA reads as TGTGCCAGCAGCCCCGGCAATAGAGGTGAGCAGTTCTTC. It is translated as CASSPGNRGEQFF.

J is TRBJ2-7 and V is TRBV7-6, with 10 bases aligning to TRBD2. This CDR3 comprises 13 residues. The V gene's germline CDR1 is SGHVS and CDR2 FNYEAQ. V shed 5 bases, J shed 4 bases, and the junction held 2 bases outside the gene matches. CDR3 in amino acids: CASSQTSGYEQYF. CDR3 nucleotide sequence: TGTGCCAGCAGCCAGACTAGCGGGTACGAGCAGTACTTC.

CDR3 nucleotides: TGTGCCAGCAGCCAAGATGTGGGACTAGTCCCCTACAATGAGCAGTTCTTC. This gives the protein CASSQDVGLVPYNEQFF. This chain links TRBV14 with TRBJ2-1; 8 nucleotides agree with TRBD2. CDR3 size: 17 residues. With 0 bases clipped from V and 2 bases from J, the junction kept 6 bases outside the gene matches. In germline, CDR1 is SGHDN, CDR2 FVKESK. Complete variable domain (other parts from reference TRBV14 and TRBJ2-1): EAGVTQFPSHSVIEKGQTVTLRCDPISGHDNLYWYRRVMGKEIKFLLHFVKESKQDESGMPNNRFLAERTGGTYSTLKVQPAELEDSGVYFCASSQDVGLVPYNEQFFGPGTRLTVL.

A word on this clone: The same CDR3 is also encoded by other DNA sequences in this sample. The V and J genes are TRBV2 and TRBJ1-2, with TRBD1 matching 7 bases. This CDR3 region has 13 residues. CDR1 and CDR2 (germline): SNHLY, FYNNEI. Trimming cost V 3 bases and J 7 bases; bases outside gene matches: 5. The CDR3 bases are TGTGCCAGCAGTGAGGGGACAGAATTTGGCTACACCTTC. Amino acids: CASSEGTEFGYTF.

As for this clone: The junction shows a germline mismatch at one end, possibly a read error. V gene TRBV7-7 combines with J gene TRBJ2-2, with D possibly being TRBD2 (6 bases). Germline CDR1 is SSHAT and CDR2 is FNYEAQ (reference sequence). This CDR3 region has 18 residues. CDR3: CASSLAGGRHTNTGELFF. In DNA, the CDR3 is TGTGCTAGCAGCTTAGCAGGAGGGAGACACACGAACACCGGGGAGCTGTTTTTT.

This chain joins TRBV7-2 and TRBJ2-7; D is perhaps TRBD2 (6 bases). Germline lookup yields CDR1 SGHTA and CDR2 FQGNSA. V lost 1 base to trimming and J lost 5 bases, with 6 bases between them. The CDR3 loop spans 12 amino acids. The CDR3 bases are TGTGCCAGCAGCTTAGGGACTAACGAGCAGTACTTC. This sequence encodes CASSLGTNEQYF. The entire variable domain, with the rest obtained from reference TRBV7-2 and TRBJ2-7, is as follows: GAGVSQSPSNKVTEKGKDVELRCDPISGHTALYWYRQSLGQGLEFLIYFQGNSAPDKSGLPSDRFSAERTGGSVSTLTIQRTQQEDSAVYLCASSLGTNEQYFGPGTRLTVT.